The rows below give T cell receptor beta chains drawn from one sample of a study of blood T cell repertoires in COVID-19. The protocol was immunoSEQ multiplex PCR, while the TCRdb copy is restricted to in-frame clones and leaves out a portion. The sample contains about 220,000 clones, about 84% of which appear only once. Source material: peripheral blood. All receptors derive from a human donor in a cohort sampled during active COVID-19. Both conserved end residues are part of each CDR3. A D gene is named only where the DNA matches it firmly. The listing skips clone size in some rows; elsewhere it reads once, few, many or a size class.

v_gene	abundance	d_gene	j_gene	CDR3aa	CDR3nt
TRBV20-1	few	.	TRBJ1-1	CSARGIGAFF	TGCAGTGCTCGGGGGATAGGGGCTTTCTTT
TRBV5-4	.	TRBD1	TRBJ2-1	CASSSPPGQGSYNEQFF	TGTGCCAGCAGCTCCCCTCCGGGACAGGGCTCCTACAATGAGCAGTTCTTC
TRBV7-9	few	.	TRBJ2-5	CASSLDQGISGETQYF	TGTGCCAGCAGCTTAGACCAGGGGATTAGCGGGGAGACCCAGTACTTC
TRBV5-1	.	.	TRBJ2-1	CASSFSLWTDEQFF	TGCGCCAGCAGCTTTAGCCTCTGGACTGATGAGCAGTTCTTC
TRBV5-1	.	.	TRBJ1-1	CASSPKSTGNTEAFF	TGCGCCAGCAGCCCAAAATCTACAGGGAACACTGAAGCTTTCTTT
TRBV19	few	.	TRBJ2-2	CASSLTTGELFF	TGTGCCAGTAGTCTAACCACCGGGGAGCTGTTTTTT
TRBV3-1/TRBV3-2	.	TRBD2	TRBJ2-5	CASSRASGSRETQYF	TGTGCCAGCAGCCGGGCTAGCGGGAGCAGAGAGACCCAGTACTTC
TRBV9	.	.	TRBJ1-3	CASSVEGAIVDTIYF	TGTGCCAGCAGCGTAGAGGGAGCGATTGTTGACACCATATATTTT
TRBV10-3	.	TRBD1	TRBJ1-3	CAISESGQARNTIYF	TGTGCCATCAGTGAGTCGGGACAGGCGAGAAACACCATATATTTT
TRBV6-1	.	.	TRBJ2-3	CASSEAEGAPGRFGASTDTQYF	TGTGCCAGCAGTGAAGCGGAAGGGGCCCCCGGCCGTTTTGGCGCTAGCACAGATACGCAGTATTTT
TRBV9	.	TRBD1	TRBJ1-2	CASSVEGAGYTF	TGTGCCAGCAGCGTAGAGGGGGCTGGCTACACCTTC
TRBV7-9	once	TRBD1	TRBJ1-6	CASTPTGARNSPLHF	TGTGCCAGCACCCCGACAGGGGCTAGGAATTCACCCCTCCACTTT
TRBV18	once	TRBD1	TRBJ2-7	CASSLGQGSYEQYF	TGTGCCAGCTCACTCGGACAGGGTTCCTACGAGCAGTACTTC
TRBV28	.	TRBD2	TRBJ2-7	CASRGTSGSDNYEQYF	TGTGCCAGCAGAGGGACTAGCGGGTCCGATAACTACGAGCAGTACTTC
TRBV9	.	TRBD2	TRBJ2-1	CASSESGSSYNEQFF	TGTGCCAGCAGCGAAAGCGGGAGCTCCTACAATGAGCAGTTCTTC
TRBV7-9	.	.	TRBJ2-4	CASSQERRDIQYF	TGTGCCAGCAGCCAAGAGAGACGGGACATTCAGTACTTC
TRBV7-9	.	.	TRBJ1-4	CASIGGTNEKLFF	TGTGCCAGCATTGGGGGGACTAATGAAAAACTGTTTTTT
TRBV6-6	.	.	TRBJ1-5	CASRPTRDTHQPQHF	TGTGCCAGCAGACCCACCCGGGACACCCATCAGCCCCAGCATTTT
TRBV5-1	.	TRBD2	TRBJ2-3	CASSSGLWDTQYF	TGCGCCAGCAGCTCGGGACTATGGGATACGCAGTATTTT
TRBV5-4	once	.	TRBJ2-2	CASSFGGPNTGELFF	TGTGCCAGCAGCTTCGGCGGCCCGAACACCGGGGAGCTGTTTTTT
TRBV5-4	.	.	TRBJ1-1	CASSFAGDYAFF	TGTGCCAGCAGCTTTGCCGGGGACTACGCTTTCTTT
TRBV2	.	TRBD2	TRBJ2-7	CASSGLAGLEQYF	TGTGCCAGCAGTGGACTAGCAGGCTTGGAGCAGTACTTC
TRBV6-5	.	TRBD1	TRBJ2-7	CARGEQGAYEQYF	TGTGCCAGGGGGGAACAGGGGGCCTACGAGCAGTACTTC
TRBV19	.	.	TRBJ2-5	CASSTGGETQYF	TGTGCCAGTAGTACGGGTGGGGAGACCCAGTACTTC
TRBV5-1	.	TRBD1	TRBJ1-3	CASSVGTAPGNTIYF	TGCGCCAGCAGCGTTGGGACAGCCCCTGGAAACACCATATATTTT
TRBV15	few	TRBD1	TRBJ1-5	CATSPRQGARSNQPQHF	TGTGCCACCAGCCCTCGACAGGGGGCGCGAAGCAATCAGCCCCAGCATTTT
TRBV5-6	many	.	TRBJ2-4	CASSPRREPVAVAKNIQYF	TGTGCCAGCAGCCCGCGCCGGGAGCCGGTGGCCGTAGCCAAAAACATTCAGTACTTC
TRBV6-5	.	TRBD1	TRBJ1-6	CASQGVNNSPLHF	TGTGCCTCACAGGGGGTAAATAATTCACCCCTCCACTTT
TRBV11-2	.	.	TRBJ1-1	CASSPLEAFF	TGTGCCAGCAGCCCGTTGGAAGCTTTCTTT
TRBV28	.	TRBD1	TRBJ1-1	CASSNPDRGTEAFF	TGTGCCAGCAGCAATCCGGACAGGGGCACTGAAGCTTTCTTT
TRBV9	.	TRBD2	TRBJ2-1	CASSVVLATEQFF	TGTGCCAGCAGCGTAGTACTAGCGACTGAGCAGTTCTTC
TRBV28	.	TRBD1	TRBJ1-1	CASSSRQGRGGTEAFF	TGTGCCAGCAGTTCTAGACAGGGGCGAGGGGGCACTGAAGCTTTCTTT
TRBV7-9	few	.	TRBJ1-3	CASSPGRGPRNTIYF	TGTGCCAGCAGCCCGGGCCGGGGTCCAAGAAACACCATATATTTT
TRBV2	once	TRBD1	TRBJ1-4	CASSTLQGLNEKLFF	TGTGCCAGCAGTACCCTACAGGGGCTTAATGAAAAACTGTTTTTT
TRBV6-2/TRBV6-3	.	TRBD1	TRBJ1-5	CASSPGTVVSNQPQHF	TGTGCCAGCAGTCCAGGGACAGTAGTAAGCAATCAGCCCCAGCATTTT
TRBV2	.	TRBD1	TRBJ2-5	CASRTGRQTQYF	TGTGCCAGTAGGACAGGGAGGCAGACCCAGTACTTC
TRBV5-1	.	TRBD1	TRBJ1-1	CASSFSGGNTEAFF	TGCGCCAGCAGCTTCTCAGGGGGGAACACTGAAGCTTTCTTT
TRBV19	.	TRBD1	TRBJ1-1	CASSRDSPSTEAFF	TGTGCCAGTAGTAGGGACAGCCCGAGCACTGAAGCTTTCTTT
TRBV7-9	few	.	TRBJ1-2	CASATDSDYGYTF	TGTGCCAGCGCGACAGATTCAGACTATGGCTACACCTTC
TRBV5-8	once	.	TRBJ1-4	CASTRPGEKLFF	TGTGCCTCTACTCGGCCGGGTGAAAAACTGTTTTTT
TRBV4-3	.	.	TRBJ2-5	CASSRVWGRETQETQYF	TGCGCCAGCAGCCGTGTTTGGGGCCGCGAGACACAAGAGACCCAGTACTTC
TRBV3-1/TRBV3-2	.	.	TRBJ1-6	CASSRNPGPSPLHF	TGTGCCAGCAGCCGAAATCCGGGTCCATCACCCCTCCACTTT
TRBV5-1	.	TRBD2	TRBJ2-1	CASIGLAGGQGQFF	TGCGCCAGCATCGGACTAGCGGGGGGGCAGGGGCAGTTCTTC
TRBV7-2	.	TRBD2	TRBJ2-2	CASSPRLAGGPDTGELFF	TGTGCCAGCAGTCCCCGACTAGCGGGGGGGCCCGACACCGGGGAGCTGTTTTTT
TRBV20-1	.	TRBD2	TRBJ2-3	CSASYGGGEGDTQYF	TGCAGTGCTAGTTATGGCGGGGGGGAGGGCGATACGCAGTATTTT
TRBV20-1	few	.	TRBJ1-5	CSASGGWSQPQHF	TGCAGTGCTAGTGGTGGATGGAGCCAGCCCCAGCATTTT
TRBV5-1	.	.	TRBJ2-3	CASSLEVRLVSSTQYF	TGCGCCAGCAGCTTGGAGGTTCGGCTAGTTAGCTCTACGCAGTATTTT
TRBV14	.	TRBD1	TRBJ1-4	CASSPRTGGSEKLFF	TGTGCCAGCAGCCCCCGGACAGGGGGCTCTGAAAAACTGTTTTTT